This T cell receptor beta chain stems from a study of T cells in Graves' hyperthyroidism and ophthalmopathy. The study, taken as a whole, reports: Clonotypes that were expanded in thyroid above 0.001 mostly appeared in blood too.

This clonotype has more than one count but fewer than ten. Its antigen is not known. There were TCR beta CDR3 regions amplified from RNA transcripts. The HTBI primer set drove a first-round RT-PCR of the TCR CDR3. TCRdb passed the multiplex PCR reads through MiXCR, listing each CDR3 protein once. Of approximately 640,000 distinct CDR3 sequences detected, over 40% appear once; the ten largest clones hold under 8%. This CDR3 spans 17 amino acids. V lost 5 bases and J lost 0, with 14 bases in between. CDR1 is SNHLY and CDR2 is FYNNEI in the germline V gene. What was sequenced was peripheral blood or thyroid tissue (not recorded which). This receptor was obtained from an adult man with Graves' disease, either hyperthyroidism or ophthalmopathy (not recorded which). The J gene is TRBJ2-6, the V gene TRBV2; tentative D call: TRBD2 (5 bases). CDR3 nucleotide sequence: TGTGCCAGCAGTTACGGAGGACCGATCTCTGGGGCCAACGTCCTGACTTTC. It translates to CASSYGGPISGANVLTF.